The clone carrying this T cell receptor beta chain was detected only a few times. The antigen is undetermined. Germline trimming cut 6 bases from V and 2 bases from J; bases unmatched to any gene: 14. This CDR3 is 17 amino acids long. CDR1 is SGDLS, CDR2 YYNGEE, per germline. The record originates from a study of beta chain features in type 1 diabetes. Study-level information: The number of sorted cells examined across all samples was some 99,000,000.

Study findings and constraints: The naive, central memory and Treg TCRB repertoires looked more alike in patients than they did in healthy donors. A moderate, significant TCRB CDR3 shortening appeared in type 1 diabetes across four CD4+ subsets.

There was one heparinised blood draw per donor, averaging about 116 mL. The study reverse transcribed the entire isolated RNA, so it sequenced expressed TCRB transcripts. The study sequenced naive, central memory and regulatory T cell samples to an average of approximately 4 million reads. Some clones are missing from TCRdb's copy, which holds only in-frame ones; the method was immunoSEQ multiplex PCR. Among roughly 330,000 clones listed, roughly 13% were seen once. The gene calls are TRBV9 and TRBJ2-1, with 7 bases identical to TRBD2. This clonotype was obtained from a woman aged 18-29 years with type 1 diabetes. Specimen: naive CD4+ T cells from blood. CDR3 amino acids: CASTRGSAGIAYNEQFF. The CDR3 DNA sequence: TGTGCCAGCACCCGAGGGTCAGCGGGGATAGCCTACAATGAGCAGTTCTTC.